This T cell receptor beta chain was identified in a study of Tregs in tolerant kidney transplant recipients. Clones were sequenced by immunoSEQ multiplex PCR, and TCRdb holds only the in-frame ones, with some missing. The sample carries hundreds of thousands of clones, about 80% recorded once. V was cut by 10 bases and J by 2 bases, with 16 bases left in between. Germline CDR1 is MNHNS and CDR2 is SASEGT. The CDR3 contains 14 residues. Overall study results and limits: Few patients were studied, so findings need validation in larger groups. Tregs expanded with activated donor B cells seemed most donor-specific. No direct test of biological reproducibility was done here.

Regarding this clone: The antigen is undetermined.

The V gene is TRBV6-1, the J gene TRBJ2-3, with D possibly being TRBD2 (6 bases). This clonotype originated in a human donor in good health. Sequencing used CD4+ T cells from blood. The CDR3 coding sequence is TGTGCCACCAGCGCGGGACTGAACACAGATACGCAGTATTTT. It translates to CATSAGLNTDTQYF.